The T cell receptor (beta chain) under discussion was sequenced for a study of T cells in Graves' hyperthyroidism and ophthalmopathy. General study findings and limits: Stable hyperthyroidism was told apart from ophthalmopathy by a model built on 13 V-J features.

The CDR3 is made up of 15 amino acids. V lost 5 bases and J lost 3, with 17 bases in between. In germline, CDR1 is LNHDA, CDR2 SQIVND (reference sequence). Many counts were recorded for this clonotype. Its antigen is still unknown. Using RNA transcripts as the source, TCR beta CDR3 regions were amplified. The HTBI primer set drove a first-round RT-PCR of the TCR CDR3. MiXCR, run by TCRdb on the multiplex PCR reads, gives a single entry per CDR3 protein. The sample consists of 330,000 or so distinct CDR3 sequences, 18% of them appearing once. The V and J genes are TRBV19 and TRBJ2-7; possible D gene TRBD1, 5 bases. Sequenced material: blood. The receptor was derived from a woman in her forties with Graves' ophthalmopathy. The CDR3 DNA follows: TGTGCCAGTAGTTCCGGACAAACGAATATCTACGAGCAGTACTTC. Translating gives CASSSGQTNIYEQYF.